This is a list of T cell receptor beta chains from one sample in a study of shared clonotypes between healthy human individuals. Sequencing was performed with immunoSEQ multiplex PCR; in TCRdb, only in-frame clones are kept and a portion is missing. The sample includes about 2.4 million clones, over 85% of them seen just once. The sample was naive CD4+ T cells from PBMCs. These receptors originate from a man younger than 35 in good health. Some clones in this sample may be carry-over from other donors' samples. The CDR3 runs from the conserved cysteine through the conserved F or W. D genes are given only for firm matches. Size is stated for part of the rows, as once, few or many counts, or as a class when the clone is expanded.

CDR3 DNA	CDR3 protein	D gene	V gene	J gene	clone size
TGTGCCAGCAGGCTAACTAGCGGGGGCTCCTACGAGCAGTACTTC	CASRLTSGGSYEQYF	TRBD2	TRBV6-1	TRBJ2-7	.
TGTGCCAGCAGCCAAGATCCGATTACCCCGGGGACTAGCGGCTCCTACGAGCAGTACTTC	CASSQDPITPGTSGSYEQYF	TRBD2	TRBV4-2	TRBJ2-7	.
TGTGCCAGCAGCTTTGGGACTAGACGGGGATGGGGGCAAGAGACCCAGTACTTC	CASSFGTRRGWGQETQYF	TRBD2	TRBV13	TRBJ2-5	.
TGCGCCAGCAGCTTGGGAGGACAGGGATACGAGCAGTACTTC	CASSLGGQGYEQYF	TRBD1	TRBV5-1	TRBJ2-7	.
TGTGCCAGCAGCCCTTTTTGGGGCAGCACCGGGGAGCTGTTTTTT	CASSPFWGSTGELFF	.	TRBV6-1	TRBJ2-2	.
TGTGCCAGCTCACCACGGGGAGGGGACCTCGGGCAAGAGACCCAGTACTTC	CASSPRGGDLGQETQYF	TRBD2	TRBV18	TRBJ2-5	.
TGTGCCAGCAGCTTATATGGCCAAGAGACCCAGTACTTC	CASSLYGQETQYF	.	TRBV7-9	TRBJ2-5	.
TGTGCCAGCACCCAGTACGGGGGGGTGGAGACCCAGTACTTC	CASTQYGGVETQYF	TRBD2	TRBV6-1	TRBJ2-5	.
TGTGCCAGCGTAGTTAGGACAGCGAATGAAAAACTGTTTTTT	CASVVRTANEKLFF	.	TRBV2	TRBJ1-4	few
TGCGCCAGCAGCTTGGTTCAGATGAACACTGAAGCTTTCTTT	CASSLVQMNTEAFF	.	TRBV5-1	TRBJ1-1	.
TGTGCCAGTAGCCGGCTGGTGCTGGGGGGAAGTGAGCAGTTCTTC	CASSRLVLGGSEQFF	.	TRBV19	TRBJ2-1	.
TGTGCCTGGAGTGTTAAGGGGGCGAACACCATATATTTT	CAWSVKGANTIYF	TRBD1	TRBV30	TRBJ1-3	.
TGTGCCAGCAGTAGTCGGACAGGGAGGACCTTC	CASSSRTGRTF	TRBD1	TRBV28	TRBJ1-2	.
TGTGCCTCACACATTAATTCACCCCTCCACTTT	CASHINSPLHF	.	TRBV27	TRBJ1-6	.
TGTGCCAGCAGCTCCTACCGGAGGGGGGTCGTGTGGGCCAACGTCCTGACTTTC	CASSSYRRGVVWANVLTF	.	TRBV5-6	TRBJ2-6	.
TGTGCCAGCAGTAGTCTCATGACTAGCGGGAGGTCTTTTAAAGAGACCCAGTACTTC	CASSSLMTSGRSFKETQYF	TRBD2	TRBV28	TRBJ2-5	.
TGTGCCAGCAGTGACAGGGTCCAGTTCTTC	CASSDRVQFF	.	TRBV2	TRBJ2-1	.
TGTGCCAGCAGTAGTAGCGGGAGAGGTTGGAATGAGCAGTTCTTC	CASSSSGRGWNEQFF	TRBD2	TRBV7-9	TRBJ2-1	.
TGTGCCAGTAGTACGTGGACCGGGACAGGGACTAACAATGAGCAGTTCTTC	CASSTWTGTGTNNEQFF	TRBD1	TRBV19	TRBJ2-1	.
TGCGCCAGCAGCAGAGGACAGGGGTATAATGCCTACGAGCAGTACTTC	CASSRGQGYNAYEQYF	TRBD1	TRBV5-1	TRBJ2-7	.
TGTGCCAGCACCAGGACAGCCAATCAGCCCCAGCATTTT	CASTRTANQPQHF	.	TRBV2	TRBJ1-5	.
TGTGCCAGTTCGGACAGGGGGGCTGATACGCAGTATTTT	CASSDRGADTQYF	TRBD1	TRBV19	TRBJ2-3	.
TGTGCCAGCAGCGCCCGGGACACCCTTATCAATGAGCAGTTCTTC	CASSARDTLINEQFF	.	TRBV9	TRBJ2-1	.
TGTGCCAGCAGCTTACTACAGGGATACTACGAGCAGTACTTC	CASSLLQGYYEQYF	.	TRBV7-8	TRBJ2-7	.
TGTGCCAGCAGTAGACAGGGGCCGAACCAGCGTGGACTCAAGAACACTGAAGCTTTCTTT	CASSRQGPNQRGLKNTEAFF	TRBD1	TRBV27	TRBJ1-1	.
TGCGCCAGCAGCCGAGAAGGGACTAGCGGGAGACGAGAGCAGTTCTTC	CASSREGTSGRREQFF	TRBD2	TRBV4-3	TRBJ2-1	.
TGTGCCAGCAGCCTTGCTTTTGGTCAGTACAATGAGCAGTTCTTC	CASSLAFGQYNEQFF	.	TRBV7-3	TRBJ2-1	.
TGTGCCAGCTCACCCCAGAGGCAGGGAATCTCTGGAAACACCATATATTTT	CASSPQRQGISGNTIYF	.	TRBV18	TRBJ1-3	.
TGTGCCAGCAGCTCCGGGACTAACCCTACCTACGAGCAGTACTTC	CASSSGTNPTYEQYF	TRBD2	TRBV7-2	TRBJ2-7	.